These 31 T cell receptor beta chains were sequenced from one sample in a study of control samples from healthy donors and cancer patients. Data came from immunoSEQ multiplex PCR; TCRdb stores just in-frame clones and leaves some out. The sample comprises 170,000 or so clones, more than 80% of which are singletons, and around 1.5% rests with the top ten. Sequences were obtained from blood. These receptors all come from a young man in good health.

J is TRBJ2-1 and V is TRBV14; 9 nucleotides line up with TRBD2. The CDR3 runs to 16 residues. Germline assignment: CDR1 SGHDN and CDR2 FVKESK. Losses at the gene ends were 3 bases for V and 3 bases for J; bases not matched to a gene: 6. The CDR3 nucleotides read TGTGCCAGCAGCCACGGGACTAGCTGGGGCTACAATGAGCAGTTCTTC. This codes for CASSHGTSWGYNEQFF.

The chain carries TRBV10-2 and TRBJ2-1; 10 nucleotides agree with TRBD2. CDR3 length: 15 amino acids. Germline assignment: CDR1 WSHSY and CDR2 SAAADI. Trimming removed 6 bases from V and 7 bases from J; junction bases left unmatched: 9. Here the CDR3 reads CASRLAGGQGNEQFF. The CDR3 nucleotides are TGCGCCAGCAGATTAGCGGGAGGTCAGGGGAATGAGCAGTTCTTC.

The CDR3 nucleotides read TGTGCCAGCATTCCGGACAGGGGCAATCAGCCCCAGCATTTT. Residues: CASIPDRGNQPQHF. V gene TRBV2 combines with J gene TRBJ1-5; TRBD1 aligns across 8 bases. With V trimmed by 7 bases and J by 2 bases, 4 bases remained unmatched. The length of the CDR3 is 14 residues. Germline loops: CDR1 SNHLY, CDR2 FYNNEI. Full variable domain (remainder filled in from reference TRBV2 and TRBJ1-5): EPEVTQTPSHQVTQMGQEVILRCVPISNHLYFYWYRQILGQKVEFLVSFYNNEISEKSEIFDDQFSVERPDGSNFTLKIRSTKLEDSAMYFCASIPDRGNQPQHFGDGTRLSIL.

The chain is built from TRBV11-2 and TRBJ1-1; a possible D gene is TRBD1 (5 bases). The V end was cut by 10 bases, the J end by 4 bases, with 13 bases between. This CDR3 region has 12 residues. Germline V CDR1 and CDR2: SGHAT, FQNNGV. This CDR3 reads CATQVGGTEAFF. DNA for the CDR3: TGTGCCACTCAGGTGGGGGGCACTGAAGCTTTCTTT.

The V and J genes are TRBV3-1 (or the pseudogene TRBV3-2) and TRBJ1-6; D gene ambiguous. Trimming shortened V by 5 bases and J by 0 bases, and 8 bases separated the two germline ends. The length of the CDR3 is 15 residues. Germline V gene lookup returns CDR1 LGHDT and CDR2 YNNKEL (reference sequence). CDR3: CASSFRGSYNSPLHF. As DNA, the CDR3 is TGTGCCAGCAGCTTCCGCGGCTCCTATAATTCACCCCTCCACTTT.

The chain combines TRBV4-2 with TRBJ2-3, with unresolved D. The CDR3 runs 15 residues. Germline CDR1 LGHNA, CDR2 YNFKEQ. V lost 1 base to trimming and J lost 3 bases, with 11 bases between them. The chain's CDR3 is CASSQGPGATDTQYF. The DNA for the CDR3 is TGTGCCAGCAGCCAAGGTCCGGGCGCGACAGATACGCAGTATTTT.

This chain uses TRBV7-8 with TRBJ2-5; D is perhaps TRBD1 or TRBD2 (6 bases each). Deletions cut 2 bases from V and 5 bases from J, with 21 bases between. Germline-derived CDR1 and CDR2 are SGHVS and FQNEAQ. This CDR3 is built from 17 residues. CDR3 protein: CASSLPDLSGGGETQYF. CDR3 sequence (DNA): TGTGCCAGCAGCTTACCTGACCTCTCCGGGGGCGGGGAGACCCAGTACTTC.

The chain joins TRBV3-1 (or the pseudogene TRBV3-2) to TRBJ2-7; 8 nucleotides align to TRBD2. The germline V gene encodes CDR1 LGHDT and CDR2 YNNKEL (reference sequence). V gave up 5 bases and J gave up 7 bases; unmatched junction bases: 13. This CDR3 spans 15 amino acids. CDR3 sequence (DNA): TGTGCCAGCAGCACCGGGACTAGGGCGACCGGGGAGCAGTACTTC. It yields the protein CASSTGTRATGEQYF.

The chain's CDR3 is CASHRGYQETQYF. The CDR3, as DNA: TGTGCCAGCCACAGGGGGTACCAAGAGACCCAGTACTTC. The chain is built from TRBV2 and TRBJ2-5, with 8 bases fitting TRBD1. V trimming: 8 bases; J trimming: 0 bases; junction bases outside the gene matches: 2. The germline gives CDR1 SNHLY, CDR2 FYNNEI. The CDR3 covers 13 residues.

V and J are TRBV27 and TRBJ1-1, with D maybe TRBD1 (5 bases). V dropped 4 bases and J dropped 8 bases, with 20 bases sitting between them. Per the germline V gene, CDR1 is MNHEY and CDR2 is SMNVEV (reference sequence). The CDR3 runs 15 residues. The CDR3 sequence is CASSSYTLRGPEAFF. As DNA, the CDR3 is TGTGCCAGCAGTTCCTATACCCTACGGGGCCCGGAAGCTTTCTTT.

The rearrangement links TRBV29-1 to TRBJ2-4; D may be TRBD1 (5 bases). CDR3 size: 15 residues. The V and J ends lost 2 bases and 1 base respectively, with 12 bases between them. Germline-derived CDR1 and CDR2 are SQVTM and ANQGSEA. CDR3 sequence: CSVEQGTTAKNIQYF. CDR3 DNA: TGCAGCGTTGAACAGGGAACCACGGCCAAAAACATTCAGTACTTC.

This chain connects TRBV28 to TRBJ1-2, with D tentatively TRBD1 (6 bases). Trimming removed 7 bases from V and 3 bases from J, with 15 bases in between. The CDR3 covers 14 residues. The germline V gene has CDR1 MDHEN and CDR2 SYDVKM. The CDR3 protein is CASNPSGHDYGYTF. The CDR3 DNA reads TGTGCCAGCAACCCATCGGGACATGACTATGGCTACACCTTC.

The chain uses TRBV5-6 and TRBJ2-6, with D tentatively TRBD1 (5 bases). Germline V gene data show CDR1 as SGHDT and CDR2 as YYEEEE. Trimming cost V 1 base and J 4 bases, with 12 bases left between them. CDR3 size: 16 residues. As DNA, the CDR3 is TGTGCCAGCAGCTTGAGGGGCAGGGTGGGGGCCAACGTCCTGACTTTC. Translating it yields CASSLRGRVGANVLTF.

The chain uses TRBV28 and TRBJ2-1, with a tentative D call TRBD2 (7 bases). Trimming left V 5 bases short and J 2 bases short, with 16 bases between. CDR3 size: 16 residues. Germline loops: CDR1 MDHEN, CDR2 SYDVKM. The CDR3 coding sequence is TGTGCCAGCAGTCCCGCGTGGGGGGGCCCCTACAATGAGCAGTTCTTC. Translation: CASSPAWGGPYNEQFF.

This clone has only one observation. This chain links TRBV9 with TRBJ2-3, with D perhaps given as TRBD1 or TRBD2 (7 bases each). Germline CDR1 is SGDLS and CDR2 is YYNGEE. The CDR3 loop spans 15 amino acids. Trimming removed 3 bases at V and 6 bases at J, with 17 bases between. The CDR3, as DNA: TGTGCCAGCAGCGGACTCCCCCAGGGGGGGGATACGCAGTATTTT. Encoded protein: CASSGLPQGGDTQYF.

The gene calls are TRBV5-1 and TRBJ1-2, with TRBD1 as a possible D gene (6 bases). The germline V and J ends were trimmed by 6 bases and 0 bases, with 27 bases remaining between them. CDR3 length equals 19 residues. The germline CDR1 and CDR2 sequences are SGHRS and YFSETQ. The CDR3 spells CASTFGSLGGQSSNYGYTF. The CDR3 DNA follows: TGCGCCAGCACCTTCGGATCCCTAGGGGGGCAATCTTCTAACTATGGCTACACCTTC.

This clone was observed a single time. The V call is TRBV9, the J call TRBJ1-2, with 7 bases that match TRBD1. With V trimmed by 4 bases and J by 4 bases, 10 bases remained unmatched. CDR1 and CDR2 (germline): SGDLS, YYNGEE. The CDR3 is 15 residues long. CDR3 DNA: TGTGCCAGCAGCCAGGGTAGGGGGCGCAGCTATGGCTACACCTTC. As protein: CASSQGRGRSYGYTF.

In this sample, this clone turned up once. V usage is TRBV2 and J usage is TRBJ2-1; no definite D call. V was cut by 6 bases and J by 5 bases, with 14 bases left in between. Germline CDR1 reads SNHLY; CDR2 reads FYNNEI. The CDR3 consists of 14 residues. In DNA, the CDR3 is TGTGCCAGCAGCAGCGTAGAACGCCACAATGAGCAGTTCTTC. It encodes CASSSVERHNEQFF.

The chain recombines TRBV4-2 with TRBJ2-7, with D possibly matching TRBD2 (6 bases). The CDR3 contains 15 residues. Germline CDR1 LGHNA, CDR2 YNFKEQ. V lost 1 base, J lost 7 bases, and 17 bases lay in between. The CDR3 DNA follows: TGTGCCAGCAGCCAAGCCGGGACTTCCCGTGAAGAGCAGTACTTC. Protein product: CASSQAGTSREEQYF.

The chain links TRBV29-1 to TRBJ2-1; a weak D match, TRBD1 (6 bases). The germline CDR1 and CDR2 sequences are SQVTM and ANQGSEA. Trimming left V 8 bases short and J 0 bases short, with 14 bases between. The CDR3 consists of 14 residues. CDR3 DNA: TGCAGCTATACCAGGGGAAGCTCCTACAATGAGCAGTTCTTC. Protein: CSYTRGSSYNEQFF.

The gene calls are TRBV10-3 and TRBJ1-1, with D tentatively TRBD1 (6 bases). The V end lost 6 bases, the J end lost 3 bases, and 14 bases lay between the germline ends. CDR1 and CDR2 (germline): ENHRY, SYGVKD. The CDR3 has 14 amino acids. In DNA, the CDR3 is TGTGCCATCAGGGGGGAGGGGGGATACACTGAAGCTTTCTTT. This sequence encodes CAIRGEGGYTEAFF.

This chain uses TRBV19 with TRBJ2-2; a possible D gene is TRBD1 (5 bases). This CDR3 is 14 amino acids long. Germline V gene lookup returns CDR1 LNHDA and CDR2 SQIVND (reference sequence). V was shortened by 5 bases and J by 4 bases, with 11 bases between the two germline ends. The DNA of the CDR3 is TGTGCCAGTAGTTTGGCAGGGCTCACCGGGGAGCTGTTTTTT. This gives the protein CASSLAGLTGELFF. Full variable domain (missing parts from reference TRBV19 and TRBJ2-2): DGGITQSPKYLFRKEGQNVTLSCEQNLNHDAMYWYRQDPGQGLRLIYYSQIVNDFQKGDIAEGYSVSREKKESFPLTVTSAQKNPTAFYLCASSLAGLTGELFFGEGSRLTVL.

The chain recombines TRBV27 with TRBJ1-5; perhaps TRBD1 as D (5 bases). Germline CDR1 and CDR2: MNHEY and SMNVEV (reference sequence). The CDR3 extends over 13 amino acids. Between the trimmed V and J ends, which lost 7 bases and 9 bases, there was a span of 16 bases. CDR3 coding DNA: TGTGCCAGCAACCCGGGACGGGGAGGGCCCCAGCATTTT. Its protein product is CASNPGRGGPQHF.

This clone occurred once. The V gene is TRBV11-3, the J gene TRBJ2-2; TRBD2 might be the D (5 bases). V was trimmed by 3 bases and J by 7 bases, leaving 12 bases between them. The CDR3 loop spans 14 amino acids. Germline lookup yields CDR1 SGHNT and CDR2 YENEEA. The CDR3 is CASSLRVASGELFF. CDR3 DNA: TGTGCCAGCAGCTTGAGGGTAGCAAGCGGGGAGCTGTTTTTT.

The chain has TRBV6-2 or TRBV6-3 and TRBJ2-4, with TRBD1 matching over 8 bases. CDR1 is MNHEY, CDR2 SVGEGT, per germline. This CDR3 is 12 amino acids long. Unmatched junction bases numbered 5, after V lost 6 bases and J lost 10 bases. The CDR3 bases are TGTGCCAGCAGCCGGGACAGGCAGATTCAGTACTTC. Translated, it gives CASSRDRQIQYF.

The J gene is TRBJ2-7, the V gene TRBV7-9, with TRBD1 matching 7 bases. The CDR3 length is 16 residues. Trimming at V came to 5 bases and at J to 3 bases, leaving 13 bases not matched to a gene. Germline CDR1 is SEHNR and CDR2 is FQNEAQ (reference sequence). For the CDR3, the DNA is TGTGCCAGCAGCCCAGAGACAGGGCCCATGGTCTACGAGCAGTACTTC. Residues: CASSPETGPMVYEQYF.

CDR3 bases: TGTGCCTACCGGGACCTCTCCTACGAGCAGTACTTC. It yields the protein CAYRDLSYEQYF. The chain combines TRBV30 with TRBJ2-7; tentatively, D is TRBD1 or TRBD2 (5 bases each). Germline V lookup: CDR1 GTSNPN, CDR2 SVGIG (reference sequence). V was pared by 7 bases and J by 0 bases, with 10 bases between. The CDR3 is 12 amino acids. The full variable domain, its missing parts supplied by reference TRBV30 and TRBJ2-7, is SQTIHQWPATLVQPVGSPLSLECTVEGTSNPNLYWYRQAAGRGLQLLFYSVGIGQISSEVPQNLSASRPQDRQFILSSKKLLLSDSGFYLCAYRDLSYEQYFGPGTRLTVT.

This clone was found a few times. This chain links TRBV20-1 with TRBJ1-3; D is unresolved. Trimming shortened V by 3 bases and J by 4 bases, and 10 bases separated the two germline ends. Germline CDR1 is DFQATT and CDR2 is SNEGSKA (reference sequence). The CDR3 spans 13 residues. This chain's CDR3 is CSASLGSGNTIYF. CDR3 DNA: TGCAGTGCTAGTCTGGGGTCCGGAAACACCATATATTTT.

The chain recombines TRBV4-1 with TRBJ1-6; no firm D call. Trimming took 4 bases from V and 13 from J, leaving 14 bases between them. CDR1 and CDR2 (germline): MGHRA, YSYEKL. This CDR3 is built from 13 residues. The CDR3 DNA follows: TGCGCCAGCAGCCCCGGGGTCCGCCGGCCCCTCCACTTT. It yields the protein CASSPGVRRPLHF.

V usage is TRBV30 and J usage is TRBJ1-1; no definite D call. This CDR3 is built from 11 residues. V lost 3 bases and J 7 bases, leaving 9 bases between the germline ends. The germline gives CDR1 GTSNPN, CDR2 SVGIG (reference sequence). CDR3 amino acids: CAWSGYFEAFF. The CDR3 bases are TGTGCCTGGAGCGGCTACTTTGAAGCTTTCTTT.

This clone appeared a few times. The chain recombines TRBV7-9 with TRBJ2-7; D not certain. The CDR3 is 17 amino acids. V lost 5 bases, J lost 4 bases, and 24 bases lay in between. Germline CDR1 is SEHNR and CDR2 is FQNEAQ (reference sequence). The CDR3 DNA reads TGTGCCAGCAGCCCACCCTGGAAGACGTCAATCGGGTACGAGCAGTACTTC. Its translation: CASSPPWKTSIGYEQYF.